This T cell receptor beta chain was captured in a study of cytomegalovirus exposure and HLA in healthy donors. The primer mix had 60 Vbeta and 13 Jbeta primers. Libraries were prepared by immunoSEQ multiplex PCR; TCRdb keeps only in-frame clonotypes and omits some of them. This sample has about 130,000 clones; just over 70% occur once, and the top ten carry under 3%. Germline V lookup: CDR1 MNHNS, CDR2 SASEGT. The CDR3 is 13 residues long. V shed 4 bases and J shed 1 base, with 6 bases lying between them. The sequencing sample was made of PBMCs. This clonotype originated in a woman aged 55-69 years in good health and CMV-seropositive. This chain joins TRBV6-1 and TRBJ2-3; possibly TRBD2 for D (6 bases). The CDR3 coding sequence is TGTGCCAGCAGTGCGGGGGGCACAGATACGCAGTATTTT. Translation: CASSAGGTDTQYF.